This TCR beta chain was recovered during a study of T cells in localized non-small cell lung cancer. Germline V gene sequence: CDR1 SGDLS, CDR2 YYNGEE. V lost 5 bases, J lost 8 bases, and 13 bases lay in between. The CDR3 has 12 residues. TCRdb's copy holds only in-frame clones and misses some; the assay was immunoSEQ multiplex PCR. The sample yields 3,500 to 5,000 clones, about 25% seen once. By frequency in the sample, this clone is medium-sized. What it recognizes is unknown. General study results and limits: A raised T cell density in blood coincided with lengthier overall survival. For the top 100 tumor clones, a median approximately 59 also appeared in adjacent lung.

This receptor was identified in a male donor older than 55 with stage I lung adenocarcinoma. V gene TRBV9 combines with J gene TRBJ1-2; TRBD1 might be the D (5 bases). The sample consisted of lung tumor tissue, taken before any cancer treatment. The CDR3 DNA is TGTGCCAGCAGTTTTTCCGAGGGGGGCTACACCTTC. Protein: CASSFSEGGYTF.